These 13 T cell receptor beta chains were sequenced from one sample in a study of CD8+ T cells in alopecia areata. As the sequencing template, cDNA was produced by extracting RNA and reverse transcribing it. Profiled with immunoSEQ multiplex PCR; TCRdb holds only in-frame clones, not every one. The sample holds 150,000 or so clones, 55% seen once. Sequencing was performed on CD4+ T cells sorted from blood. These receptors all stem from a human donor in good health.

This chain's CDR3 is CASRLVSGDAYEQYF. CDR3 coding DNA: TGCGCCAGCAGGCTTGTTTCAGGGGATGCCTACGAGCAGTACTTC. The V and J genes are TRBV5-1 and TRBJ2-7, with D possibly matching TRBD1 (6 bases). V was pared by 5 bases and J by 2 bases, with 17 bases between. The germline V gene encodes CDR1 SGHRS and CDR2 YFSETQ. The CDR3 loop spans 15 amino acids.

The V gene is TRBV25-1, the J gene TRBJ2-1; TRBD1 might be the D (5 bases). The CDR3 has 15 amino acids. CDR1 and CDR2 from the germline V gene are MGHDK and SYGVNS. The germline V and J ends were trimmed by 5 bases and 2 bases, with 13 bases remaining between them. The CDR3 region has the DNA TGTGCCAGCAGTCGACCGGACACCCCCTACAATGAGCAGTTCTTC. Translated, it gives CASSRPDTPYNEQFF.

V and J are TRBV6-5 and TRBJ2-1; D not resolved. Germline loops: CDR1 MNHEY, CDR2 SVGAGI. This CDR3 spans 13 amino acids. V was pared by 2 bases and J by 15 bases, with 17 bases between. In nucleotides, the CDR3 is TGTGCCAGCAGTTACCTTAGCCCTTTGGATTTGTTCTTC. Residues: CASSYLSPLDLFF.

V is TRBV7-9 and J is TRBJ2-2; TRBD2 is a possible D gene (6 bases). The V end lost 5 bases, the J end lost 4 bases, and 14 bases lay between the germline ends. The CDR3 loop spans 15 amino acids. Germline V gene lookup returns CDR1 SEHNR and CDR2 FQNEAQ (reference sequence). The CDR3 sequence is CASSPTPGVTGELFF. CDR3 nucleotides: TGTGCCAGCAGCCCGACCCCGGGGGTCACCGGGGAGCTGTTTTTT.

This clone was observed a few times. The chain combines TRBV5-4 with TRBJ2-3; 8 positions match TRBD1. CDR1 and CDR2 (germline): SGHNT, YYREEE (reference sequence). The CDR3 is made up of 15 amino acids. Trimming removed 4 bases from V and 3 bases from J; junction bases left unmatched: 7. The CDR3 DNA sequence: TGTGCCAGCAGCCCTACAGGGGGAAGTACAGATACGCAGTATTTT. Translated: CASSPTGGSTDTQYF.

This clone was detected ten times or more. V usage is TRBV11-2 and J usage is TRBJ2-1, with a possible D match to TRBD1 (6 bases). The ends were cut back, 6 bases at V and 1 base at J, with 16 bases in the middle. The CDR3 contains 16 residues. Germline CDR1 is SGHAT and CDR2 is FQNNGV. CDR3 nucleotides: TGTGCCAGCAGGACGATTGGGGGCCCTTCCTACAATGAGCAGTTCTTC. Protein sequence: CASRTIGGPSYNEQFF.

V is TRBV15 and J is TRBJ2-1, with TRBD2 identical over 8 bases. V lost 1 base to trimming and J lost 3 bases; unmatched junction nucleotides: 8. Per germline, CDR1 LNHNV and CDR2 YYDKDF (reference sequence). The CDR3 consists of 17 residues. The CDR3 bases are TGTGCCACCAGCAGAGGCGGGGGCGGGAGGTACTACAATGAGCAGTTCTTC. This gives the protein CATSRGGGGRYYNEQFF.

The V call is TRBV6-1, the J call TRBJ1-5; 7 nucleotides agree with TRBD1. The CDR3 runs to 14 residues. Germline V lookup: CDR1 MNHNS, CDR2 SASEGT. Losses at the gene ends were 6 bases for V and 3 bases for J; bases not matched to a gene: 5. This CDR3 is CASRPDRNNQPQHF. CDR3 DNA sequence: TGTGCCAGCAGACCGGACAGGAACAATCAGCCCCAGCATTTT.

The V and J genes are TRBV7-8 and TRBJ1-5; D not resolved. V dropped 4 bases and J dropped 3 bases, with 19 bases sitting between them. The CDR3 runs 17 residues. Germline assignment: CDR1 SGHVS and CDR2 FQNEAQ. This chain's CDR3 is CASSSDTSQLFNQPQHF. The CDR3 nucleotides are TGTGCCAGCAGCTCCGACACAAGTCAACTTTTCAATCAGCCCCAGCATTTT.

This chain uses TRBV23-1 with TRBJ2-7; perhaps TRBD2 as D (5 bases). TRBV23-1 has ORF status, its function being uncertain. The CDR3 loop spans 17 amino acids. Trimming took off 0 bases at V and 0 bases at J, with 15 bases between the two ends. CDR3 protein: CASSQSLPDSVSYEQYF. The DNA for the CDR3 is TGCGCCAGCAGTCAATCATTACCGGACTCGGTCTCCTACGAGCAGTACTTC.

The chain's CDR3 is CASSDRVGGTEAFF. In DNA form, the CDR3 reads TGTGCCAGCAGTGATCGTGTAGGGGGCACTGAAGCTTTCTTT. The chain carries TRBV25-1 and TRBJ1-1; TRBD1 is a possible D gene (6 bases). Trimming took off 3 bases at V and 4 bases at J, with 12 bases between the two ends. The V gene's germline CDR1 is MGHDK and CDR2 SYGVNS. This CDR3 is 14 amino acids long.

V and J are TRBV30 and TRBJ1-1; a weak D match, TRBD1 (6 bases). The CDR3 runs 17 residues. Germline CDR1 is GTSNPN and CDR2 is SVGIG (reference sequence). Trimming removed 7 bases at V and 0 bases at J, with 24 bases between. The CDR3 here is CAYRPTGNGRMNTEAFF. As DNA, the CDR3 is TGTGCCTATCGTCCTACAGGGAACGGGAGGATGAACACTGAAGCTTTCTTT.

CDR3 nucleotide sequence: TGTGCCAGCAGCTTGTCAACTCGGGGCAATGAGCAGTTCTTC. This sequence encodes CASSLSTRGNEQFF. The chain recombines TRBV7-9 with TRBJ2-1, with D possibly matching TRBD2 (5 bases). The ends were cut back, 3 bases at V and 6 bases at J, with 12 bases in the middle. The CDR3 totals 14 residues. Germline CDR1 and CDR2: SEHNR and FQNEAQ (reference sequence).